This T cell receptor delta chain appears in the sequencing data of a study of Vδ1+ human thymocytes (dated 2018 in TCRdb). A note on the overall study: mRNA-level TRG and TRD CDR3 repertoires of highly purified Vdelta1+ thymocytes from young children were characterised as a data resource. Earlier work had validated the multiplex-based CDR3 amplicon strategy against 5'RACE-based methods for generating CDR3 amplicons.

Thymic samples were depleted of alphabeta T cells, then CD3+ TCRVdelta1+ TCRVdelta2- thymocytes were FACS-sorted. A purity of roughly 96% to 99.6% was achieved for sorted Vdelta1+ thymocytes. The thymic specimens were obtained from fewer than ten paediatric patients, aged about 5 days to 15 months, who were having corrective cardiac surgery. Thymic tissue was dispersed and mononuclear cells isolated on a Histopaque-1077 density gradient. The staining antibodies were anti-TCRVdelta1 clone TS8.2, anti-TCRVdelta2 clone B6, anti-CD3 clone HIT3a and anti-TCRalphabeta clone IP26. RNA extraction was carried out with the RNeasy mini kit, and reverse transcription was then done using Superscript III. Multiplex PCR was used to generate CDR3 amplicons, with pooled V-gene forward primers and a constant-region reverse primer carrying Illumina adaptor overhangs. After gel purification, the amplicons were indexed with Nextera index primers during roughly 8 additional PCR cycles and then purified using AMPure XP beads. Sequencing of libraries was performed on an Illumina MiSeq using paired-end 250 bp reads, dual indexing and a roughly 20% PhiX spike-in. The authors' pipeline ran thus. Reads were quality checked with FastQC, and TRG read pairs were merged with ea-utils fastq-join. IMGT/HighV-QUEST was used to annotate the sequences, only productive sequences with an unambiguous V-gene assignment were kept, and clonotypes were defined as sequences sharing an identical CDR3 sequence. For downstream analysis, the tools were VDJtools 1.1.1, tcR 2.2.3, Treemap and vegan Shannon diversity in R 3.4.4. TCRdb recomputed clones from the public reads with CATT; identical DNA rows were then combined. None of the V and J calls come from the authors' own analysis; TCRdb made them. This sample comprises 45,000 to 60,000 delta-chain clones, approximately 16% of them detected only once. The ten largest clones take up roughly 0.5% of the sample.

The CDR3 holds 24 amino acids from the cysteine to the phenylalanine. CDR3 DNA only is kept here, 72 bases in frame from base 1. CDR1 and CDR2, per the germline V gene, are TSWWSYY and QGS. From V the trimming removes 0 bases and from J it removes 2 bases, while the gene matches leave 30 bases of the junction unaccounted for. Points on this clone: The specificity of this receptor is unknown. No much larger clone is present one base from it, and per-base qualities are unavailable.

Findings and caveats that apply to the study as a whole: Many TRG clonotypes were shared between donors (up to about 6.9x10^3), whereas TRD repertoires were essentially private (max about 120 shared). Because unexpected Vdelta2 sequences could lead to misinterpretation of bulk repertoire data, the authors recommended using highly purified populations and single-cell validation. Even though sort purity was high, roughly 20% of thymic TRD sequences were Vdelta2 (and few were Vdelta3), which was not the case for the peripheral blood Vdelta1+ controls. Because no clustering by age or sex was observed, donors were not stratified by these variables in the analyses. Thymic TRG and TRD repertoires appeared highly polyclonal with Gaussian CDR3 length distributions, unlike oligoclonal peripheral blood repertoires.

Source material: Vdelta1+ gamma-delta thymocytes from the thymus. Reading the label with the study, this specimen's cell subset or site is: FACS-sorted CD3+ TCRalphabeta- TCRVdelta1+ TCRVdelta2- thymocytes. The receptor was isolated from a boy less than two years old who had congenital heart surgery. The V and J genes are TRDV1 and TRDJ1; 7 central bases correspond to TRDD3. The DNA reads TGTGCTCTTGGGGAACTCGCTGGGGCCGGCCTATTAATAGGGATACCCTCATGGACCGATAAACTCATCTTT. Its translation is CALGELAGAGLLIGIPSWTDKLIF.